This entry lists 11 T cell receptor beta chains sequenced from one sample in a study of cytotoxic CD8 clonotypes in ibrutinib-treated CLL (TCRdb year 2021). Explained via the paper, the time point label denotes: approximately eleven months on ibrutinib. Receptors were amplified or captured by the immunoSEQ multiplex PCR assay. The source is immuneACCESS, and TCRdb retained only in-frame sequences with V and J called. Part of the clones is not carried over; for the studies checked, unresolved V genes explain less than half of this, and the remainder is unexplained. The sample contains around 160,000 clones, about four fifths of them found a single time. Roughly 2% of the sample goes to the ten largest clones. The sample consisted of PBMCs, taken after 12 months of ibrutinib treatment. Receptors originate from a human donor with chronic lymphocytic leukemia.

The chain uses TRBV19 and TRBJ2-4; no clear D gene. CDR1 is LNHDA and CDR2 is SQIVND in the germline V gene (reference sequence). The CDR3 is made up of 16 amino acids. Between the trimmed V and J ends, which lost 1 base and 0 bases, there was a span of 10 bases. CDR3 loop: CASSIAAVLAKNIQYF. DNA of the CDR3: TGTGCCAGTAGTATAGCGGCAGTACTAGCCAAAAACATTCAGTACTTC.

The chain couples TRBV29-1 to TRBJ1-1; 12 bases map to TRBD1. The V segment lost 7 bases and the J segment 4 bases; nucleotides outside the gene matches: 10. Germline V gives CDR1 SQVTM, CDR2 ANQGSEA. The CDR3 length is 15 residues. Here the CDR3 DNA reads TGCAGCGCCTCCGGGACAGGGGGCAGAAGCACTGAAGCTTTCTTT. This gives the protein CSASGTGGRSTEAFF.

This chain joins TRBV6-5 and TRBJ1-3, with D unclear. This CDR3 is built from 11 residues. Per germline, CDR1 MNHEY and CDR2 SVGAGI. Trimming left V 10 bases short and J 9 bases short, with 13 bases between. CDR3 amino acids: CAILGLGTIYF. The CDR3 DNA sequence: TGTGCCATCTTAGGGCTCGGCACCATATATTTT.

V is TRBV28 and J is TRBJ2-7; D possibly corresponds to TRBD1 (7 bases). Germline CDR1 MDHEN, CDR2 SYDVKM. The CDR3 spans 14 residues. V dropped 6 bases and J dropped 5 bases, with 17 bases sitting between them. The CDR3: CASSAGQPPHEQYF. DNA of the CDR3: TGTGCCAGCAGCGCGGGACAGCCACCCCACGAGCAGTACTTC.

To note about this clone: Other DNA sequences from this sample encode an identical CDR3 as well. The gene calls are TRBV28 and TRBJ1-3; D unclear. This CDR3 has 13 amino acids. V lost 5 bases and J 0 bases, leaving 5 bases between the germline ends. Germline loops: CDR1 MDHEN, CDR2 SYDVKM. CDR3 protein: CASSLPSGNTIYF. The CDR3 DNA is TGTGCCAGCAGTCTACCCTCTGGAAACACCATATATTTT.

The J gene is TRBJ2-3, the V gene TRBV14; TRBD2 aligns across 16 bases. This CDR3 comprises 17 residues. Looked up from germline, CDR1 is SGHDN and CDR2 is FVKESK. V shed 4 bases and J 2 bases; nucleotides not matched to a gene: 3. CDR3 sequence: CASSLGTSGRATDTQYF. CDR3 sequence (DNA): TGTGCCAGCAGCCTGGGGACTAGCGGGAGGGCCACAGATACGCAGTATTTT. Together with reference TRBV14 and TRBJ2-3, the CDR3 gives the full variable domain: EAGVTQFPSHSVIEKGQTVTLRCDPISGHDNLYWYRRVMGKEIKFLLHFVKESKQDESGMPNNRFLAERTGGTYSTLKVQPAELEDSGVYFCASSLGTSGRATDTQYFGPGTRLTVL.

The V gene is TRBV5-1, the J gene TRBJ1-6; D is perhaps TRBD1 (5 bases). In germline, CDR1 is SGHRS, CDR2 YFSETQ. The CDR3 is 16 amino acids. V dropped 4 bases and J dropped 5 bases, with 16 bases sitting between them. The CDR3 DNA is TGCGCCAGCAGCCCTCGTGACGGGGGAAATAATTCACCCCTCCACTTT. Translation gives CASSPRDGGNNSPLHF.

The V call is TRBV5-1, the J call TRBJ1-5, with D unresolved. The CDR3 spans 15 residues. Trimming removed 4 bases at V and 0 bases at J, with 11 bases between. The V gene's germline CDR1 is SGHRS and CDR2 YFSETQ. CDR3 protein: CASSQKGGSNQPQHF. CDR3 nucleotide sequence: TGCGCCAGCAGCCAAAAGGGAGGTAGCAATCAGCCCCAGCATTTT.

V gene TRBV5-5 combines with J gene TRBJ1-1; D gene unclear. V gave up 3 bases and J gave up 10 bases, with 16 bases separating them. The germline V gene has CDR1 SGHKS and CDR2 YYEKEE (reference sequence). The CDR3 totals 13 residues. CDR3 nucleotide sequence: TGTGCCAGCAGCTCCGATAGTGGCATTTCAGCTTTCTTT. This encodes CASSSDSGISAFF.

V and J are TRBV5-6 and TRBJ1-2; D is unresolved. The V gene's germline CDR1 is SGHDT and CDR2 YYEEEE. Trimming removed 3 bases at V and 0 bases at J, with 15 bases between. The CDR3 extends over 16 amino acids. CDR3 sequence reads: CASSSVPTEANYGYTF. The CDR3 region has the DNA TGTGCCAGCAGCTCCGTCCCAACAGAAGCTAACTATGGCTACACCTTC.

The rearrangement links TRBV5-1 to TRBJ2-7; no clear D. The V end was cut by 0 bases, the J end by 2 bases, with 9 bases between. Germline V gene data show CDR1 as SGHRS and CDR2 as YFSETQ. The CDR3 extends over 14 amino acids. This chain's CDR3 is CASSLDGGPYEQYF. CDR3 nucleotide sequence: TGCGCCAGCAGCTTGGACGGCGGCCCCTACGAGCAGTACTTC.